This T cell receptor beta chain was obtained from a study of blood T cell repertoires in COVID-19. The overall study: Spain, Italy and the United States supplied samples that represented acute and convalescent COVID-19. The cDNA or gDNA used as material had been derived from T cells, B-cell-depleted T cells, or PBMCs.

Germline CDR1 is SGHKS and CDR2 is YYEKEE (reference sequence). This CDR3 spans 15 amino acids. The V and J ends lost 0 bases and 2 bases respectively, with 9 bases between them. This clone appeared once. Original processing notes: Reference gene primer amplification gave estimated nucleated cell counts. The repertoire was sequenced with immunoSEQ multiplex PCR; TCRdb's copy has only in-frame clones and lacks some. V and J calls and clone size are those listed in that table; D and trimming were worked out from the DNA. The sample lists approximately 67,000 clones, roughly 80% seen once, with 5% to 7.5% in the top ten.

Sequenced: peripheral blood. V is TRBV5-5 and J is TRBJ1-3; perhaps TRBD1 as D (5 bases). This TCR came from a man aged 55 to 70 with acute or convalescent COVID-19. The CDR3 is CASSLVGGTGNTIYF. The CDR3 DNA reads as TGTGCCAGCAGCTTGGTGGGGGGAACTGGAAACACCATATATTTT.